These 11 T cell receptor beta chains share one sample of origin, sequenced in a study of identical twins. Via MiXCR, TCRdb re-called the 5' RACE reads, giving one row per CDR3 protein. The data contain just over 450,000 distinct CDR3 sequences, approximately 14% of them singletons. The sample also formed part of further work on yellow fever vaccine responses in identical twins.

Sequenced input: CD4+ T cells sorted from blood. Source of these receptors: a woman aged 18-29 years in good health.

A few counts support this clonotype. The chain joins TRBV12-3 or TRBV12-4 to TRBJ2-3, with 12 nucleotides matching TRBD2. J lost 2 bases, V lost 1 base, and 4 bases had no gene match. The CDR3 has 17 residues. The CDR3 reads CASSLGSSGGATDTQYF. CDR3 nucleotides: TGTGCCAGCAGTTTAGGCTCTAGCGGGGGGGCCACAGATACGCAGTATTTT.

The V and J genes are TRBV3-1 and TRBJ2-2; D perhaps matches TRBD2 (5 bases). Germline CDR1 is LGHDT and CDR2 is YNNKEL (reference sequence). The CDR3 runs to 16 residues. V was trimmed by 3 bases and J by 2 bases, leaving 13 bases between them. CDR3 sequence reads: CASSHSDYPNTGELFF. In DNA, the CDR3 is TGTGCCAGCAGCCATTCCGACTATCCTAACACCGGGGAGCTGTTTTTT.

This clonotype was seen at least ten times. This rearrangement joins TRBV10-2 to TRBJ2-1, with 11 bases matching TRBD2. The length of the CDR3 is 15 residues. Germline CDR1 and CDR2: WSHSY and SAAADI. The V and J ends lost 8 bases and 6 bases, in that order; junction bases with no gene match: 9. For the CDR3, the DNA is TGCGCCAGCCAGGCTAGCGGGGGGTTGTTCAATGAGCAGTTCTTC. Its translation is CASQASGGLFNEQFF.

This clonotype showed up just a few times. The gene calls are TRBV28 and TRBJ2-7; D might be TRBD1 or TRBD2, each matching 5 bases. Germline CDR1 is MDHEN and CDR2 is SYDVKM. This CDR3 region has 15 residues. Trimming stripped 2 bases from V and 3 bases from J, with 14 bases between. The CDR3 is CASSLAGASGYEQYF. CDR3 nucleotide sequence: TGTGCCAGCAGTTTAGCCGGGGCCTCGGGCTACGAGCAGTACTTC. The full variable domain, completed using reference TRBV28 and TRBJ2-7, is DVKVTQSSRYLVKRTGEKVFLECVQDMDHENMFWYRQDPGLGLRLIYFSYDVKMKEKGDIPEGYSVSREKKERFSLILESASTNQTSMYLCASSLAGASGYEQYFGPGTRLTVT.

This clonotype came up many times. V and J are TRBV5-1 and TRBJ1-2, with D tentatively TRBD1 (6 bases). CDR1 SGHRS and CDR2 YFSETQ come from the germline V gene. This CDR3 is built from 14 residues. V dropped 0 bases and J dropped 8 bases, with 14 bases sitting between them. CDR3 DNA sequence: TGCGCCAGCAGCTTGGCAGGGGCAACGAGCGGCTACACCTTC. Protein product: CASSLAGATSGYTF.

The chain is built from TRBV6-1 and TRBJ2-5, with a possible D match to TRBD1 (5 bases). This CDR3 has 14 residues. CDR1 and CDR2 from the germline V gene are MNHNS and SASEGT. V lost 6 bases and J lost 1, with 12 bases in between. CDR3 DNA: TGTGCCAGCAGGGTTGGACAAACCCAAGAGACCCAGTACTTC. It specifies CASRVGQTQETQYF.

A few counts support this clonotype. The V and J genes are TRBV12-3 or TRBV12-4 and TRBJ2-1, with D possibly matching TRBD1 (6 bases). With 7 bases removed from V and 0 bases from J, the gap between germline ends came to 13 bases. The CDR3 extends over 15 amino acids. The CDR3 sequence: CASTDGQISYNEQFF. CDR3 coding DNA: TGTGCCAGCACCGACGGACAGATCTCCTACAATGAGCAGTTCTTC.

The rearrangement uses TRBV6-5 and TRBJ2-1; D gene ambiguous. Germline CDR1 is MNHEY and CDR2 is SVGAGI. This CDR3 spans 11 amino acids. V lost 6 bases and J 6 bases, leaving 6 bases between the germline ends. CDR3 sequence: CASRNTNEQFF. DNA for the CDR3: TGTGCCAGCAGGAATACCAATGAGCAGTTCTTC.

This clonotype turned up a few times. The DNA of the CDR3 is TGTGCCAGCAGCCCTTGGGGCGGCGGGAAAGCCGGGGAGCTGTTTTTT. It specifies CASSPWGGGKAGELFF. The chain employs TRBV7-9 and TRBJ2-2, with D possibly matching TRBD2 (6 bases). The CDR3 is 16 residues long. The ends were cut back, 5 bases at V and 6 bases at J, with 19 bases in the middle. Per the germline V gene, CDR1 is SEHNR and CDR2 is FQNEAQ (reference sequence).

This clonotype was detected only a few times. The limits of the CDR3 on the DNA are not certain, so only TCRdb's listed CDR3 is given. The chain uses TRBV20-1 and TRBJ2-5; the table's D gene call, TRBD1, was not cross checked with the DNA. The CDR3 sequence runs 12 residues, both termini included. Germline V gene lookup returns CDR1 DFQATT and CDR2 SNEGSKA (reference sequence). CDR3 protein: CSAIGVGQGIYF.

This clonotype was seen more than once but under ten times. The chain combines TRBV20-1 with TRBJ2-1; D not resolved. The CDR3 sequence is 12 residues long. V was shortened by 0 bases and J by 10 bases, with 10 bases between the two germline ends. Germline V CDR1 and CDR2: DFQATT, SNEGSKA (reference sequence). CDR3 sequence: CSARDTGREQFF. The CDR3 nucleotides read TGCAGTGCTAGAGATACCGGGCGGGAGCAGTTCTTC.